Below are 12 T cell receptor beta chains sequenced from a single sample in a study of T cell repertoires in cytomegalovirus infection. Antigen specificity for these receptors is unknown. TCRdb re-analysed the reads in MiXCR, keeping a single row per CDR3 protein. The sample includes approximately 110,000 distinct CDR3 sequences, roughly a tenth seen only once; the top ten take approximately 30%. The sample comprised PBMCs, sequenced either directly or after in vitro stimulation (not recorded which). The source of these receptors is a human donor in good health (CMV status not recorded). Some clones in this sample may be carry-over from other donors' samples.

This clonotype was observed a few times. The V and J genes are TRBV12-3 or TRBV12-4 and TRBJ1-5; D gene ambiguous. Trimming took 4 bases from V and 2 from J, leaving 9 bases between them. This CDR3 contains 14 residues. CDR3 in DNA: TGTGCCAGCAGTTGGGGTTGGGGCAATCAGCCCCAGCATTTT. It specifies CASSWGWGNQPQHF.

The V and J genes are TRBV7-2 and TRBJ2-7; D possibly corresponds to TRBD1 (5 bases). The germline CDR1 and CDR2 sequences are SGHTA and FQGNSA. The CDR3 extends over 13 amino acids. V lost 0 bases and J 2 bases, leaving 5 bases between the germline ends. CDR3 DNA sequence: TGTGCCAGCAGCTTAGCGGGGCCCTACGAGCAGTACTTC. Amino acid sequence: CASSLAGPYEQYF.

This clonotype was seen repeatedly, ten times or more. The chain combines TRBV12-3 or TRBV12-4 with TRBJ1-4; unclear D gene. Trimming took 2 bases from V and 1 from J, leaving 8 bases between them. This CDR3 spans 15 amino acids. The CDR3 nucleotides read TGTGCCAGCAGTTTAATGGCGGGAACTAATGAAAAACTGTTTTTT. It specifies CASSLMAGTNEKLFF.

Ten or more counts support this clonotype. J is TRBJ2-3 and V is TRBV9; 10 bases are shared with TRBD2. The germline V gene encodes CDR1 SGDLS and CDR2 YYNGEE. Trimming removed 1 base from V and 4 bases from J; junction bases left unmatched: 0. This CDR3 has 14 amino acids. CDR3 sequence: CASSVSGRADTQYF. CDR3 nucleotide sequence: TGTGCCAGCAGCGTAAGCGGGAGGGCAGATACGCAGTATTTT.

DNA for the CDR3: TGTGCCAGTAGTATGGGGCCTACGGCGGAGACCCAGTACTTC. Amino acid sequence: CASSMGPTAETQYF. The rearrangement links TRBV19 to TRBJ2-5; possible D gene TRBD1, 5 bases. This CDR3 spans 14 amino acids. V was clipped by 3 bases and J by 5 bases, with 13 bases between them. The germline V gene has CDR1 LNHDA and CDR2 SQIVND (reference sequence).

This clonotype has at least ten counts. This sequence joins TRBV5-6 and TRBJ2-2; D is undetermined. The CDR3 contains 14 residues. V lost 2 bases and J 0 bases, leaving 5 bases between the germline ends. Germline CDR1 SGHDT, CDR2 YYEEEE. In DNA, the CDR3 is TGTGCCAGCAGCTTCACACCGAACACCGGGGAGCTGTTTTTT. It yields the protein CASSFTPNTGELFF.

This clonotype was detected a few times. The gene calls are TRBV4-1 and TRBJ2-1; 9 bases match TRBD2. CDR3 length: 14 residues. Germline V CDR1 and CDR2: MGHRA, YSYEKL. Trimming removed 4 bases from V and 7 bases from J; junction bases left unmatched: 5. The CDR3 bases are TGCGCCAGCAGCCGGCGGGAGGGGATAAATGAGCAGTTCTTC. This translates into CASSRREGINEQFF.

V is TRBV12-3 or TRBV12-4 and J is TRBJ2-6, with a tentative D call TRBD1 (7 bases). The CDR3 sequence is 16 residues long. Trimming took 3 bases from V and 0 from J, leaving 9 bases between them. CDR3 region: CASSFQGGSGANVLTF. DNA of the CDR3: TGTGCCAGCAGTTTTCAGGGGGGCTCTGGGGCCAACGTCCTGACTTTC.

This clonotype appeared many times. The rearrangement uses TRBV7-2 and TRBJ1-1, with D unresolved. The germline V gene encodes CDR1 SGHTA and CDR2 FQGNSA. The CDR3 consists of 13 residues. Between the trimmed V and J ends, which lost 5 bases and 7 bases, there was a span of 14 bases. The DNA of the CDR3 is TGTGCCAGCAGCCACGGTCCGGCAGTTGAAGCTTTCTTT. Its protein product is CASSHGPAVEAFF. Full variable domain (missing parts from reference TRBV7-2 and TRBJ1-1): GAGVSQSPSNKVTEKGKDVELRCDPISGHTALYWYRQSLGQGLEFLIYFQGNSAPDKSGLPSDRFSAERTGGSVSTLTIQRTQQEDSAVYLCASSHGPAVEAFFGQGTRLTVV.

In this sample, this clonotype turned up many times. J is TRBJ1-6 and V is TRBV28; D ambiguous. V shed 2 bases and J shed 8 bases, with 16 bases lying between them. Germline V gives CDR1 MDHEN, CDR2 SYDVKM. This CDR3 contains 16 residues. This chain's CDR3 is CASSLGVGGKYSPLHF. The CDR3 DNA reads TGTGCCAGCAGTTTAGGGGTAGGAGGAAAGTATTCACCCCTCCACTTT. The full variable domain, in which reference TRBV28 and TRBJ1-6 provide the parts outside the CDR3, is DVKVTQSSRYLVKRTGEKVFLECVQDMDHENMFWYRQDPGLGLRLIYFSYDVKMKEKGDIPEGYSVSREKKERFSLILESASTNQTSMYLCASSLGVGGKYSPLHFGNGTRLTVT.

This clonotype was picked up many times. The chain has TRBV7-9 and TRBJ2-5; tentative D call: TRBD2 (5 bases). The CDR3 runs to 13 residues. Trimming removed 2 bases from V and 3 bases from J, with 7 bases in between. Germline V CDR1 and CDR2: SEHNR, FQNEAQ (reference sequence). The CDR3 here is CASSLWGEETQYF. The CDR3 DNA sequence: TGTGCCAGCAGCTTATGGGGAGAAGAGACCCAGTACTTC. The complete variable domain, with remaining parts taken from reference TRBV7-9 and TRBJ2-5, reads DTGVSQNPRHKITKRGQNVTFRCDPISEHNRLYWYRQTLGQGPEFLTYFQNEAQLEKSRLLSDRFSAERPKGSFSTLEIQRTEQGDSAMYLCASSLWGEETQYFGPGTRLLVL.

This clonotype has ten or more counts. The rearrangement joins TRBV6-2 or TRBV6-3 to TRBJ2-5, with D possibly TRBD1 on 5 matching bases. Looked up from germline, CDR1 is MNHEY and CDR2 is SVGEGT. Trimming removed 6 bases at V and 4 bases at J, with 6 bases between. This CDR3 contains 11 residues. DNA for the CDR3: TGTGCCAGCAGGGACATAGAGACCCAGTACTTC. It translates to CASRDIETQYF.